This T cell receptor (beta chain) appears in the sequencing data of a study of shared clonotypes between healthy human individuals. Background on the study: Each donor had three CD4 naive, three CD4 memory, two CD8 naive and one CD8 memory plate.

Using immunoSEQ multiplex PCR, the repertoire was profiled, and TCRdb retains in-frame clones only, with some absent. The sample has some 630,000 clones, about two thirds seen once. CD4+ cells underwent separation, giving CD45RA+ naive and CD45RA-negative memory subsets. The germline V gene encodes CDR1 SGHAT and CDR2 FQNNGV. V lost 6 bases, J lost 9 bases, and 16 bases stayed unmatched. This CDR3 has 18 amino acids. Study-level findings and limits: Rarefaction revealed incomplete sorted-subset sequencing despite large depth. Represented genetic and exposure-history diversity was restricted by having few donors.

As to this clone: Antigen: not known.

This chain uses TRBV11-2 with TRBJ2-5; 16 bases match TRBD2. The sequenced sample was memory CD4+ T cells sorted from blood. As for subset: CD45RA-negative fraction. This TCR was recovered from a woman aged 25 to 39 in good health. In DNA, the CDR3 is TGTGCCAGCAGTCTATTCGGGACTAGCGGGAGGGGGACGGAGGCCCAGTACTTC. Translation: CASSLFGTSGRGTEAQYF.